Shown below are 14 T cell receptor beta chains from a single sample sequenced in a study of blood T cells in healthy people across ages. Using a J-beta primer mix together with a sample-barcoded 5' primer, a second PCR was run for about 6 to 12 cycles. TCRdb independently ran MiXCR on the 5' RACE reads; one entry per CDR3 protein. The table lists about a million distinct CDR3 sequences, roughly 43% of them singletons. Sequenced sample: blood. The receptors stem from a man younger than 40 in good health.

The rearrangement joins TRBV6-5 to TRBJ1-2, with D possibly TRBD1 on 6 matching bases. CDR1 is MNHEY and CDR2 is SVGAGI in the germline V gene. CDR3 length equals 15 residues. Trimming shortened V by 4 bases and J by 5 bases, and 17 bases separated the two germline ends. CDR3 sequence reads: CASSSTTGGHYGYTF. The CDR3 coding sequence is TGTGCCAGCAGTTCGACAACGGGGGGCCATTATGGCTACACCTTC.

V usage is TRBV4-2 and J usage is TRBJ1-4; D not resolved. Between the trimmed V and J ends, which lost 5 bases and 8 bases, there was a span of 21 bases. CDR3 length: 16 amino acids. Germline V lookup: CDR1 LGHNA, CDR2 YNFKEQ. This CDR3 reads CASSGPGSAVREKLFF. In DNA, the CDR3 is TGTGCCAGCAGCGGACCCGGATCTGCCGTCAGGGAAAAACTGTTTTTT.

The gene calls are TRBV7-9 and TRBJ2-3, with unresolved D. Deletions cut 6 bases from V and 1 base from J, with 11 bases between. Germline CDR1 is SEHNR and CDR2 is FQNEAQ (reference sequence). This CDR3 is built from 14 residues. The DNA for the CDR3 is TGTGCCAGCAGGCCGTCAGCGCGCACAGATACGCAGTATTTT. It is translated as CASRPSARTDTQYF. Full variable domain (missing parts from reference TRBV7-9 and TRBJ2-3): DTGVSQNPRHKITKRGQNVTFRCDPISEHNRLYWYRQTLGQGPEFLTYFQNEAQLEKSRLLSDRFSAERPKGSFSTLEIQRTEQGDSAMYLCASRPSARTDTQYFGPGTRLTVL.

The chain couples TRBV29-1 to TRBJ2-5; D possibly corresponds to TRBD2 (6 bases). Trimming left V 0 bases short and J 8 bases short, with 13 bases between. This CDR3 has 13 residues. Germline V gene lookup returns CDR1 SQVTM and CDR2 ANQGSEA. Here the CDR3 reads CSVEDRGVVTQYF. The CDR3 nucleotides are TGCAGCGTTGAAGACCGCGGGGTTGTCACCCAGTACTTC.

V and J are TRBV5-1 and TRBJ2-7, with D unresolved. The germline gives CDR1 SGHRS, CDR2 YFSETQ. V lost 0 bases, J lost 7 bases, and 11 bases lay in between. CDR3 length: 13 amino acids. The CDR3 DNA reads TGCGCCAGCAGCTTGGAAGTATACAATGAGCAGTACTTC. Its protein is CASSLEVYNEQYF.

The chain links TRBV6-6 to TRBJ2-7, with D unclear. Germline V CDR1 and CDR2: MNHNY, SVGAGI (reference sequence). With 6 bases removed from V and 3 bases from J, the gap between germline ends came to 12 bases. This CDR3 spans 13 amino acids. The CDR3 sequence is CASRTTVDYEQYF. CDR3 nucleotides: TGTGCCAGCAGGACCACGGTGGACTACGAGCAGTACTTC.

A few counts support this clonotype. V is TRBV29-1 and J is TRBJ2-5; no reliable D call. The CDR3 runs 13 residues. Per germline, CDR1 SQVTM and CDR2 ANQGSEA. Between the trimmed V and J ends, which lost 3 bases and 0 bases, there was a span of 8 bases. CDR3 sequence: CSVDPEHQETQYF. CDR3 bases: TGCAGCGTTGACCCCGAACACCAAGAGACCCAGTACTTC.

The V call is TRBV29-1, the J call TRBJ2-7, with 7 bases that match TRBD2. This CDR3 has 13 residues. CDR1 SQVTM and CDR2 ANQGSEA come from the germline V gene. Trimming at V came to 6 bases and at J to 1 base, leaving 6 bases not matched to a gene. The CDR3 spells CSVVVAGSYEQYF. As DNA, the CDR3 is TGCAGCGTCGTGGTAGCGGGTTCCTACGAGCAGTACTTC.

The rearrangement joins TRBV6-5 to TRBJ2-7; 9 nucleotides line up with TRBD2. CDR1 is MNHEY, CDR2 SVGAGI, per germline. This CDR3 spans 15 amino acids. Trimming at V came to 2 bases and at J to 3 bases, leaving 5 bases not matched to a gene. The CDR3 is CASSYQAAGGYEQYF. The CDR3 coding sequence is TGTGCCAGCAGTTACCAAGCAGCGGGGGGCTACGAGCAGTACTTC.

This clonotype turned up a few times. The chain employs TRBV27 and TRBJ1-2; 7 bases are a match to TRBD1. CDR1 and CDR2 (germline): MNHEY, SMNVEV (reference sequence). The CDR3 covers 16 residues. The V and J ends lost 6 bases and 3 bases, in that order; junction bases with no gene match: 13. The CDR3 spells CASSFIGVGQDYGYTF. The CDR3 nucleotides are TGTGCCAGCAGCTTTATTGGGGTAGGACAGGACTATGGCTACACCTTC.

This chain links TRBV6-6 with TRBJ1-1; the match to TRBD1 covers 12 bases. The CDR3 is 17 residues long. Germline CDR1 reads MNHNY; CDR2 reads SVGAGI (reference sequence). V gave up 4 bases and J gave up 1 base; unmatched junction bases: 7. Here the CDR3 DNA reads TGTGCCAGCAGTTCCCCGGGGACAGGGGGCCCGAACACTGAAGCTTTCTTT. It encodes CASSSPGTGGPNTEAFF.

J is TRBJ2-5 and V is TRBV9; 7 bases fit TRBD1. The end of the DNA aligns better with TRBJ2-7, so the J call may be wrong. In germline, CDR1 is SGDLS, CDR2 YYNGEE. This CDR3 is 14 amino acids long. CDR3 nucleotide sequence: TGTGCCAGCAGCGTAGACCTACAGGGGACCGAGCAGTACTTC. Amino acids: CASSVDLQGTEQYF.

The genes are TRBV29-1 and TRBJ2-4, with D uncertain. The J call is uncertain, as TRBJ2-7 better fits the DNA end. The CDR3 is 14 residues long. The germline gives CDR1 SQVTM, CDR2 ANQGSEA. The CDR3: CSVEVIGANYEQYF. CDR3 nucleotides: TGCAGCGTTGAAGTCATCGGAGCAAACTACGAGCAGTACTTC.

This clonotype occurred a few times. The genes are TRBV20-1 and TRBJ2-3; TRBD1 matches 8 bases. Looked up from germline, CDR1 is DFQATT and CDR2 is SNEGSKA (reference sequence). The length of the CDR3 is 14 residues. V was pared by 1 base and J by 4 bases, with 4 bases of the junction left unmatched. CDR3 in amino acids: CSARGPQGADTQYF. The CDR3 nucleotides read TGCAGTGCTAGAGGTCCACAGGGGGCAGATACGCAGTATTTT.